This T cell receptor (beta chain) was profiled in a study of blood T cell repertoires in COVID-19. Libraries were prepared by immunoSEQ multiplex PCR; TCRdb keeps only in-frame clonotypes and omits some of them. The sample has approximately 100,000 clones; around 80% are singletons. Germline CDR1 SQVTM, CDR2 ANQGSEA. The CDR3 extends over 13 amino acids. V lost 6 bases, J lost 2 bases, and 8 bases lay in between. The sample consisted of peripheral blood. The gene calls are TRBV29-1 and TRBJ2-6; D possibly corresponds to TRBD2 (6 bases). The receptor was derived from a man in his 60s with acute or convalescent COVID-19. The CDR3 is CSVAGPGANVLTF. The CDR3, as DNA: TGCAGCGTCGCGGGACCTGGGGCCAACGTCCTGACTTTC.